This TCR beta chain was retrieved from a study of T-cell reconstitution after alpha-beta-depleted transplantation in children. General study findings and limits: Reportedly, alpha-beta T cells present about two months post-transplant originated from several hundred expanded clones of graft origin. T-cell counts and diversity were attributed mostly to newly produced T cells one year after transplant.

Using unique molecular identifiers, the investigators prepared the TCRbeta library. TCRdb reprocessed the PCR reads via MiXCR and lists one record per CDR3 protein. The sample includes roughly 400,000 distinct CDR3 sequences, 43% of them seen just once. Points on this clonotype: Its antigen remains unidentified.

This sequence originates from a girl aged 2 to 9 with aplastic anemia, due to receive a stem cell transplant. This material consisted of PBMCs, taken before TCRalphabeta/CD19-depleted stem cell transplant.

CDR3 amino acids: CASSPGPLETQYF. Here the CDR3 DNA reads TGTGCCAGCAGTCCCGGACCGCTAGAGACCCAGTACTTC. The V gene is TRBV12-3 or TRBV12-4, the J gene TRBJ2-5; the D is unclear. The V and J ends lost 5 bases and 4 bases respectively, with 11 bases between them. The CDR3 extends over 13 amino acids.